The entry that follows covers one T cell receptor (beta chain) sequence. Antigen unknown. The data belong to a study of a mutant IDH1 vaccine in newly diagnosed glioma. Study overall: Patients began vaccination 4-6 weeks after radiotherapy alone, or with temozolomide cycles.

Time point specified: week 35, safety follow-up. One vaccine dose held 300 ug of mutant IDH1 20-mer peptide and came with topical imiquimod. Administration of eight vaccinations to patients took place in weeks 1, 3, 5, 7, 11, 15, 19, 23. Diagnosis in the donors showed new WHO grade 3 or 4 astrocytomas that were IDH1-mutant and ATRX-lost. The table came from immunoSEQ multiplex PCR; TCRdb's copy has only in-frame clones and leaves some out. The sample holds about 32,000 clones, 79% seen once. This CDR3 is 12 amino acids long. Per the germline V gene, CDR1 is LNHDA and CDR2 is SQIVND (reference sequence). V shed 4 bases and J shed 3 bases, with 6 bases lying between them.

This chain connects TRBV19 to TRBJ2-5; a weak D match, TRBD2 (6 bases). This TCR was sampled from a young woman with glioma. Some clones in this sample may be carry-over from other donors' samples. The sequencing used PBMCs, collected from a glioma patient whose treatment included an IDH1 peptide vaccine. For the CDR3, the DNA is TGTGCCAGTAGTAGGGGGGAAGAGACCCAGTACTTC. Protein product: CASSRGEETQYF.